A selection of T cell receptor beta chains follows, all from one sample in a study of Ad26.COV2.S vaccination and SARS-CoV-2 variants. Generated by immunoSEQ multiplex PCR, the TCRdb table keeps only in-frame clones and is missing some. This sample has 400,000 to 450,000 clones, with about 92% found just once. The specimen was peripheral blood, collected in a trial of Ad26.COV2.S vaccine versus placebo. Receptors were obtained from a person aged 18-65 years who received the Ad26.COV2.S COVID-19 vaccine or a placebo. CDR3s include the opening cysteine and the closing phenylalanine or tryptophan. D genes are given only for firm matches. Expanded clones are given a class, and other clones once, few, many or no size at all.

v_call: TRBV5-6
j_call: TRBJ1-1
d_call: NA
clone_size: NA
cdr3_nt: TGTGCCAGCACATGGAGGGGGTCCACTGAAGCTTTCTTT
cdr3_aa: CASTWRGSTEAFF

v_call: TRBV5-6
j_call: TRBJ1-6
d_call: TRBD1
clone_size: NA
cdr3_nt: TGTGCCAGCAGCTTCCGGGACAGAAATAATTCACCCCTCCACTTT
cdr3_aa: CASSFRDRNNSPLHF

v_call: TRBV6-5
j_call: TRBJ1-4
d_call: TRBD1
clone_size: NA
cdr3_nt: TGTGCCAGCAAGATGAACAGGGGGCGAGGTGAAAAACTGTTTTTT
cdr3_aa: CASKMNRGRGEKLFF

v_call: TRBV28
j_call: TRBJ1-1
d_call: NA
clone_size: NA
cdr3_nt: TGTGCCAGCAGTTTAAATGGTAACACTGAAGCTTTCTTT
cdr3_aa: CASSLNGNTEAFF

v_call: TRBV2
j_call: TRBJ1-5
d_call: NA
clone_size: NA
cdr3_nt: TGTGCCAGCAGAACAGGGAGTGGCAATCAGCCCCAGCATTTT
cdr3_aa: CASRTGSGNQPQHF

v_call: TRBV30
j_call: TRBJ2-7
d_call: NA
clone_size: NA
cdr3_nt: TGTGCCTGGACAGAAAGCTCCTACGAGCAGTACTTC
cdr3_aa: CAWTESSYEQYF

v_call: TRBV5-6
j_call: TRBJ2-1
d_call: NA
clone_size: NA
cdr3_nt: TGTGCCAGCAGCTCGGGACTCTCCTACAATGAGCAGTTCTTC
cdr3_aa: CASSSGLSYNEQFF

v_call: TRBV5-5
j_call: TRBJ1-3
d_call: NA
clone_size: NA
cdr3_nt: TGTGCCAGCAGCTTGGTTCAGGGTATCTCTGGAAACACCATATATTTT
cdr3_aa: CASSLVQGISGNTIYF

v_call: TRBV27
j_call: TRBJ2-7
d_call: NA
clone_size: once
cdr3_nt: TGTGCCAGCAGTTTACTCGCGCGAGCCTACGAGCAGTACTTC
cdr3_aa: CASSLLARAYEQYF

v_call: TRBV29-1
j_call: TRBJ2-5
d_call: TRBD1
clone_size: NA
cdr3_nt: TGCAGCGTTGTGGGCAGGGGGTACCAAGAGACCCAGTACTTC
cdr3_aa: CSVVGRGYQETQYF

v_call: TRBV7-2
j_call: TRBJ2-7
d_call: NA
clone_size: NA
cdr3_nt: TGTGCCAGCAGCGCAGGGGGGGGCTACGAGCAGTACTTC
cdr3_aa: CASSAGGGYEQYF

v_call: TRBV27
j_call: TRBJ1-2
d_call: NA
clone_size: NA
cdr3_nt: TGTGCCAGCAGTTTATTAGGAGGACCAGCTAACTATGGCTACACCTTC
cdr3_aa: CASSLLGGPANYGYTF

v_call: TRBV4-3
j_call: TRBJ1-4
d_call: NA
clone_size: NA
cdr3_nt: TGCGCCAGCAGCCCAGCAGCAGGGTTGGACGAAAAACTGTTTTTT
cdr3_aa: CASSPAAGLDEKLFF

v_call: TRBV6-2/TRBV6-3
j_call: TRBJ2-7
d_call: NA
clone_size: NA
cdr3_nt: TGTGCCAGCAGTTACCCCCTTCCCGACAGGAGATACTACGAGCAGTACTTC
cdr3_aa: CASSYPLPDRRYYEQYF

v_call: TRBV5-1
j_call: TRBJ1-2
d_call: NA
clone_size: NA
cdr3_nt: TGCGCCAGCAGCTTGGACGAGGGGAGACATGGCTACACCTTC
cdr3_aa: CASSLDEGRHGYTF

v_call: TRBV6-6
j_call: TRBJ2-5
d_call: NA
clone_size: NA
cdr3_nt: TGTGCCAGCTCCCTACCCTCGGCAGGGGTAAAGACCCAGTACTTC
cdr3_aa: CASSLPSAGVKTQYF

v_call: TRBV19
j_call: TRBJ1-5
d_call: TRBD1
clone_size: few
cdr3_nt: TGTGCCAGTAGTAAAACTACAGGGGGCAGCAATCAGCCCCAGCATTTT
cdr3_aa: CASSKTTGGSNQPQHF

v_call: TRBV27
j_call: TRBJ1-1
d_call: NA
clone_size: NA
cdr3_nt: TGTGCCAGCAGTTTAAGTATGAACACTGAAGCTTTCTTT
cdr3_aa: CASSLSMNTEAFF

v_call: TRBV3-1/TRBV3-2
j_call: TRBJ2-7
d_call: TRBD1
clone_size: NA
cdr3_nt: TGTGCCAGCAGCCAGAAATCCCCCACGACAGGGTTAAACTACGAGCAGTACTTC
cdr3_aa: CASSQKSPTTGLNYEQYF

v_call: TRBV10-3
j_call: TRBJ1-5
d_call: NA
clone_size: NA
cdr3_nt: TGTGCCACCCACTACCAGCTAAATCAGCCCCAGCATTTT
cdr3_aa: CATHYQLNQPQHF

v_call: TRBV2
j_call: TRBJ1-5
d_call: TRBD1
clone_size: NA
cdr3_nt: TGTGCCAGCCAGAAGGGGGCGAATCAGCCCCAGCATTTT
cdr3_aa: CASQKGANQPQHF

v_call: TRBV6-5
j_call: TRBJ1-5
d_call: NA
clone_size: NA
cdr3_nt: TGTGCCAGCAGTTACTCGGGGGCCGGGCAGCCCCAGCATTTT
cdr3_aa: CASSYSGAGQPQHF

v_call: TRBV11-2
j_call: TRBJ2-5
d_call: TRBD2
clone_size: NA
cdr3_nt: TGTGCCAGCAGTTGGACTAGTGCAAGCGAGACCCAGTACTTC
cdr3_aa: CASSWTSASETQYF

v_call: TRBV5-1
j_call: TRBJ2-5
d_call: NA
clone_size: NA
cdr3_nt: TGCGCCAGCAGCTTGGCACTTCAAGAGACCCAGTACTTC
cdr3_aa: CASSLALQETQYF

v_call: TRBV27
j_call: TRBJ1-5
d_call: NA
clone_size: once
cdr3_nt: TGTGCCAGCAGTAAGATAGGGGGGGGTGGGCAGCCCCAGCATTTT
cdr3_aa: CASSKIGGGGQPQHF

v_call: TRBV7-2
j_call: TRBJ2-5
d_call: TRBD1
clone_size: NA
cdr3_nt: TGTGCCAGCAGCCCACCTTTGGACAGGGGGTCCTCCCAAGAGACCCAGTACTTC
cdr3_aa: CASSPPLDRGSSQETQYF

v_call: TRBV9
j_call: TRBJ2-7
d_call: TRBD1
clone_size: NA
cdr3_nt: TGTGCCAGCAGCCTCGGGACAGGCTCCTACGAGCAGTACTTC
cdr3_aa: CASSLGTGSYEQYF

v_call: TRBV6-2/TRBV6-3
j_call: TRBJ2-7
d_call: NA
clone_size: NA
cdr3_nt: TGTGCCAGCAGCCCCCCGGCAGTCGAGCAGTACTTC
cdr3_aa: CASSPPAVEQYF

v_call: TRBV20-1
j_call: TRBJ2-3
d_call: NA
clone_size: NA
cdr3_nt: TGCAGTGCTAGTTCTGCCGATACGCAGTATTTT
cdr3_aa: CSASSADTQYF

v_call: TRBV12-5
j_call: TRBJ2-1
d_call: NA
clone_size: NA
cdr3_nt: TGTGCTAGTGGTTTGGGAGCCTCCTCGGCGCACAATGAGCAGTTCTTC
cdr3_aa: CASGLGASSAHNEQFF

v_call: TRBV6-4
j_call: TRBJ1-5
d_call: NA
clone_size: NA
cdr3_nt: TGTGCCAGCAGTCCGGGTGCAGGGGGCAATCAGCCCCAGCATTTT
cdr3_aa: CASSPGAGGNQPQHF

v_call: TRBV7-8
j_call: TRBJ2-7
d_call: NA
clone_size: NA
cdr3_nt: TGTGCCAGCAGCTCATGGCTACATTTCTACGAGCAGTACTTC
cdr3_aa: CASSSWLHFYEQYF

v_call: TRBV7-6
j_call: TRBJ1-2
d_call: TRBD1
clone_size: NA
cdr3_nt: TGTGCCAGCAGCTTTTCGTACAGGGGGCGCTTCGACTATGGCTACACCTTC
cdr3_aa: CASSFSYRGRFDYGYTF

v_call: TRBV5-1
j_call: TRBJ2-3
d_call: TRBD2
clone_size: NA
cdr3_nt: TGCGCCAGCTCGTTTGCAGCGGGGGATACGCAGTATTTT
cdr3_aa: CASSFAAGDTQYF

v_call: TRBV6-6
j_call: TRBJ2-7
d_call: TRBD2
clone_size: once
cdr3_nt: TGTGCCAGCAGTGGGACTAGCGGGGGGGCAGTGGAGCAGTACTTC
cdr3_aa: CASSGTSGGAVEQYF

v_call: TRBV7-9
j_call: TRBJ1-2
d_call: TRBD1
clone_size: NA
cdr3_nt: TGTGCCAGCAGCAGTGGAAGGACAGGGGGAAATGGCTACACCTTC
cdr3_aa: CASSSGRTGGNGYTF